Listed below are T cell receptor beta chains from one sample, sequenced in a study of blood T cell repertoires in COVID-19. Sequenced by immunoSEQ multiplex PCR; TCRdb stores in-frame clones only, minus some. The sample lists fewer than 350,000 clones; approximately 83% were seen once. The specimen was peripheral blood. These receptors originate from a woman aged 30 to 39 who had recovered from COVID-19. Each CDR3 is given with its conserved first and last residue. The D gene is left open where the match is weak. A row's size may be missing; if present it is once, few, many or a size class.

TRBV19,TRBJ1-5,TRBD1,once,TGTGCCAGTAGACCTACAGGGGGAAATCAGCCCCAGCATTTT,CASRPTGGNQPQHF
TRBV28,TRBJ1-2,NA,NA,TGTGCCAGCAGTACCCCAGGGGCTGGCTACACCTTC,CASSTPGAGYTF
TRBV7-2,TRBJ1-3,NA,NA,TGTGCCAGCAGCTTCAACCCGAGCTCTGGAAACACCATATATTTT,CASSFNPSSGNTIYF
TRBV4-1,TRBJ2-2,NA,few,TGCGCCAGCAGCCTTACAGCGAACACCGGGGAGCTGTTTTTT,CASSLTANTGELFF
TRBV4-1,TRBJ2-7,NA,NA,TGCGCCAGCAGCTTCCAACTCTCCATCTCCTACGAGCAGTACTTC,CASSFQLSISYEQYF
TRBV28,TRBJ1-3,NA,NA,TGTGCCAGCAGTTCCCCTCCAGGCTCTGGAAACACCATATATTTT,CASSSPPGSGNTIYF
TRBV10-3,TRBJ2-5,TRBD2,NA,TGTGCCATCAGAGACAGCGGGAGCCAAGAGACCCAGTACTTC,CAIRDSGSQETQYF
TRBV4-1,TRBJ2-7,TRBD2,NA,TGCGCCAGCAGCCAAGAAATTAGCGGGAGCTACGAGCAGTACTTC,CASSQEISGSYEQYF
TRBV5-4,TRBJ1-2,TRBD1,NA,TGTGCCAGCAGCGGAACCGGGACAGCCGTCTATGGCTACACCTTC,CASSGTGTAVYGYTF
TRBV5-1,TRBJ2-1,TRBD1,NA,TGCGCCAGCAGGTCAGGGACAGGGGTCGGACATGAGCAGTTCTTC,CASRSGTGVGHEQFF
TRBV11-2,TRBJ2-1,TRBD1,few,TGTGCCAGCAGTTTTAGGGCGGACAGGTCCTACAATGAGCAGTTCTTC,CASSFRADRSYNEQFF
TRBV29-1,TRBJ1-2,NA,NA,TGCAGCGTTGTCCCGGGCTACACCTTC,CSVVPGYTF
TRBV3-1/TRBV3-2,TRBJ1-2,NA,NA,TGTGCCAGCAGCCAAGCCCTGGCAGGAAGGGGTAACTATGGCTACACCTTC,CASSQALAGRGNYGYTF
TRBV10-3,TRBJ2-1,TRBD2,NA,TGTGCCATCAAAGGACTAGAGGACAATGAGCAGTTCTTC,CAIKGLEDNEQFF
TRBV11-2,TRBJ2-7,NA,NA,TGTGCCAGCAGCTTAGGTTTAGCCGGGACTCCCCCTTACGAGCAGTACTTC,CASSLGLAGTPPYEQYF
TRBV6-6,TRBJ2-7,NA,NA,TGTGCCAGCAGTTTGGGGGCGGTCTACGAGCAGTACTTC,CASSLGAVYEQYF
TRBV19,TRBJ1-5,NA,NA,TGTGCCAGTAGTATAGACTCGGGACGGGGGAGCAATCAGCCCCAGCATTTT,CASSIDSGRGSNQPQHF
TRBV9,TRBJ2-1,TRBD2,NA,TGTGCCAGCAGCTCCGGGACTAGCGGGAGAGATGAGCAGTTCTTC,CASSSGTSGRDEQFF
TRBV7-8,TRBJ2-1,TRBD2,NA,TGTGCCAGCAGCCCAGGGGTCATTAGCGGGGGGGCTGGGGAGCAGTTCTTC,CASSPGVISGGAGEQFF
TRBV28,TRBJ2-7,NA,NA,TGTGCCAGCAGTTCTTCCGGGACTCACCTCGAGCAGTACTTC,CASSSSGTHLEQYF
TRBV3-1/TRBV3-2,TRBJ2-5,TRBD2,few,TGTGCCAGCAGCCAACTCCCGCTAGCGGGAGGTTTCCTTCTTCCAGAGACCCAGTACTTC,CASSQLPLAGGFLLPETQYF
TRBV14,TRBJ1-1,NA,few,TGTGCCAGCAGCCCACCTCCTGTAAACGCGGCTCCTGAAGCTTTCTTT,CASSPPPVNAAPEAFF
TRBV4-1,TRBJ1-5,TRBD1,NA,TGCGCCAGCAGCCAAGATCGATCAGGGGGAGTTCAGCCCCAGCATTTT,CASSQDRSGGVQPQHF
TRBV7-9,TRBJ2-3,TRBD2,NA,TGTGCCAGCACCCTAGGGCTAGCGGCTAGCACAGATACGCAGTATTTT,CASTLGLAASTDTQYF
TRBV3-1/TRBV3-2,TRBJ1-4,NA,NA,TGTGCCAGCAGCCAAGTACGCAGCGGGGAAAAACTGTTTTTT,CASSQVRSGEKLFF
TRBV7-2,TRBJ1-2,NA,NA,TGTGCCAGCAGCTTAACCTCGAGGGTGGACGCCTATGGCTACACCTTC,CASSLTSRVDAYGYTF
TRBV25-1,TRBJ1-1,TRBD1,NA,TGTGCCAGCACCATCGGGACAGCGGAAGCTTTCTTT,CASTIGTAEAFF
TRBV19,TRBJ2-2,TRBD1,NA,TGTGCCAGTGCTGACAGGGGAGAATCCACCGGGGAGCTGTTTTTT,CASADRGESTGELFF
TRBV3-1/TRBV3-2,TRBJ2-1,TRBD2,NA,TGTGCCAGCAGCACACGGCGAGCGGGGGGCCTCAATGAGCAGTTCTTC,CASSTRRAGGLNEQFF
TRBV15,TRBJ2-7,NA,NA,TGTGCCACCAGCATTTTTTCGGACAGCTACGAGCAGTACTTC,CATSIFSDSYEQYF
TRBV10-3,TRBJ2-2,NA,NA,TGTGCCATCAGTGAGTCGAGCTCCTCGGGCACCGGGGAGCTGTTTTTT,CAISESSSSGTGELFF
TRBV2,TRBJ1-1,TRBD1,NA,TGTGCCAGCAGTCCTATAGACAGGGGGGCGAACACTGAAGCTTTCTTT,CASSPIDRGANTEAFF
TRBV7-9,TRBJ2-3,NA,many,TGTGCCAGCAGCTTAGTGGGGAGGACAGATACGCAGTATTTT,CASSLVGRTDTQYF
TRBV11-2,TRBJ2-7,NA,NA,TGTGCCAGCAGCCGACTTGACAGCTACGAGCAGTACTTC,CASSRLDSYEQYF
TRBV9,TRBJ2-3,TRBD2,NA,TGTGCCAGCAGCCCGCTGACTAGCGGTTCTAGGACAGATACGCAGTATTTT,CASSPLTSGSRTDTQYF
TRBV20-1,TRBJ2-3,NA,NA,TGCAGTGCTAGCCCGACAGATACGCAGTATTTT,CSASPTDTQYF
TRBV6-2/TRBV6-3,TRBJ2-7,TRBD2,many,TGTGCCAGCAGTGGGATAGGGACTAGCAAATACGAGCAGTACTTC,CASSGIGTSKYEQYF
TRBV7-2,TRBJ2-2,TRBD2,few,TGTGCCAGCAGCTTAGGACTAGCGGGGGCGGGCGGGGAGCTGTTTTTT,CASSLGLAGAGGELFF
TRBV19,TRBJ2-6,NA,NA,TGTGCCAGTCTATTAACAGGCTCTGGGGCCAACGTCCTGACTTTC,CASLLTGSGANVLTF
TRBV11-2,TRBJ1-2,NA,NA,TGTGCCAGCAGCTTAACAGCTTTCTATGGCTACACCTTC,CASSLTAFYGYTF
TRBV5-1,TRBJ1-1,TRBD1,NA,TGCGCCAGCAGCTTATTTGGGGCACAGGGGACTGAAGCTTTCTTT,CASSLFGAQGTEAFF
TRBV11-2,TRBJ2-7,NA,NA,TGTGCCAGCAGCTTATCCCCGGACAGTTCCTACGAGCAGTACTTC,CASSLSPDSSYEQYF